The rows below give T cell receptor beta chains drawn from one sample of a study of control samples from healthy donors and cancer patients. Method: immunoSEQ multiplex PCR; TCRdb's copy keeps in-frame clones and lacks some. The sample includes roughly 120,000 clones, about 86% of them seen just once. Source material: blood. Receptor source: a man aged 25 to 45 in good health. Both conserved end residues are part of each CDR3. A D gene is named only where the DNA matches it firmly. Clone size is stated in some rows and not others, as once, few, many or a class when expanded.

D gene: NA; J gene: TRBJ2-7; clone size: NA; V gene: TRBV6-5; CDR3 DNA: TGTGCCAGCTCTTGGGAGGGGGGCCAGGGGGAGCAGTACTTC; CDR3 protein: CASSWEGGQGEQYF
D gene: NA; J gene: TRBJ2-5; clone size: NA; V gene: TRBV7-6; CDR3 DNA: TGTGCCAGCAGCTTAAACGGGGGCCATACGTACCAAGAGACCCAGTACTTC; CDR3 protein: CASSLNGGHTYQETQYF
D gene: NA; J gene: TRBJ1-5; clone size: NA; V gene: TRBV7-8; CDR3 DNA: TGTGCCAGCAGCCCCCGACGGGGGTTAGGGCCCCAGCATTTT; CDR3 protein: CASSPRRGLGPQHF
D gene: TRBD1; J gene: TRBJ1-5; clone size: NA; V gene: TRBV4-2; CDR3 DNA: TGTGCCAGCAGCCAAGCCGACAGGGGTCAGCCCCAGCATTTT; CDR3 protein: CASSQADRGQPQHF
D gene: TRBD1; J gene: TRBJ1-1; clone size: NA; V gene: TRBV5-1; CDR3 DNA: TGCGCCAGCAGCAGGGACAGGGTTGTCTCTGAAGCTTTCTTT; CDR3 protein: CASSRDRVVSEAFF
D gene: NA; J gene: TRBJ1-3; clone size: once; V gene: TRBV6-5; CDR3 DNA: TGTGCCAGCCGGGGGCAGGGCCTAGTCGGAAACACCATATATTTT; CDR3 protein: CASRGQGLVGNTIYF
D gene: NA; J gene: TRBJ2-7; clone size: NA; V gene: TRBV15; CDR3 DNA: TGTGCCACCAGCAGAGATAAAATACACCTCTACGAGCAGTACTTC; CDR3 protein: CATSRDKIHLYEQYF
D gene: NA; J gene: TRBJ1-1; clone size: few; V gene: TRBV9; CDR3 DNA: TGTGCCAGCAGCGTTTCTCTGAACACTGAAGCTTTCTTT; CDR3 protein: CASSVSLNTEAFF
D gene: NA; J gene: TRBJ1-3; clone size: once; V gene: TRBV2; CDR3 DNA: TGTGCCAGCAGTATAACCGGGACGTCGAGCTCTGGAAACACCATATATTTT; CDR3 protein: CASSITGTSSSGNTIYF
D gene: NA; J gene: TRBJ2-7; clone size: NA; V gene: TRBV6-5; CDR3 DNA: TGTGCCAGCGTTAGGACAGTGACACCCTACGAGCAGTACTTC; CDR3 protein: CASVRTVTPYEQYF
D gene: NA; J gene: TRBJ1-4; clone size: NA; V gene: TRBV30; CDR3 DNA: TGTGCCTGGGAACGGTCAGGGCGTGATCAACTGTTTTTT; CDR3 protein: CAWERSGRDQLFF
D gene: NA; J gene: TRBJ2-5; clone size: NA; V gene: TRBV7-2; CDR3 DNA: TGTGCCAGCAGCTTAGGACACTACCAAGAGACCCAGTACTTC; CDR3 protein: CASSLGHYQETQYF
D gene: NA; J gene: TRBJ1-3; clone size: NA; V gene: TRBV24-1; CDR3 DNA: TGTGCCACCAGTGATTCCGCTCTACAGGGTGGAAACACCATATATTTT; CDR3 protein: CATSDSALQGGNTIYF
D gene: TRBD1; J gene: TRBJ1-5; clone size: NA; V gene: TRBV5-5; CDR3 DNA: TGTGCCAGCAGCTGGGGACAGGGAAGCGGCAATCAGCCCCAGCATTTT; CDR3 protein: CASSWGQGSGNQPQHF
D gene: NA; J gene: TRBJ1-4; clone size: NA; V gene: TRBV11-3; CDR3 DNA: TGTGCCAGCAGCTTAGACCCCGAGAAACTGTTTTTT; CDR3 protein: CASSLDPEKLFF
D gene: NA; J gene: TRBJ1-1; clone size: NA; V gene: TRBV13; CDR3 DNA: TGTGCCAGCAGCTTAGGTGGGGGGGCCCGATTTTTT; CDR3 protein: CASSLGGGARFF
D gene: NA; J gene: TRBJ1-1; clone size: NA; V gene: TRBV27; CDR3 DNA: TGTGCCAGCAGTTCCCAGGGCGTGAACACTGAAGCTTTCTTT; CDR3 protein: CASSSQGVNTEAFF
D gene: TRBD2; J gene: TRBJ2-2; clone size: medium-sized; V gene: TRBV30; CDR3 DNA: TGTGCCTGGAGTGTACTCAGCGGGGGTCGCGGGGAGCTGTTTTTT; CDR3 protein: CAWSVLSGGRGELFF
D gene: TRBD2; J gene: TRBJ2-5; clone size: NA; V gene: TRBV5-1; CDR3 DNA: TGCGCCAGCAGCTTAGCGGGGCAGCTTCAAGAGACCCAGTACTTC; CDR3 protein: CASSLAGQLQETQYF
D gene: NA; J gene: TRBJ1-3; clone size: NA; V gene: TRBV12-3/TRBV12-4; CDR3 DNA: TGTGCCAGCTCGAGGAACTCTGGAAACACCATATATTTT; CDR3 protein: CASSRNSGNTIYF
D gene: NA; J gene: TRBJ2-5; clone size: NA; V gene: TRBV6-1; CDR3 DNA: TGTGCCAGCAGTGAAAGTAAGGCTCAAGAGACCCAGTACTTC; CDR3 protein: CASSESKAQETQYF
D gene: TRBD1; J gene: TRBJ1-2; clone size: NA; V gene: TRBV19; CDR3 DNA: TGTGCCAGTAGTTTCCCGGGACAGGGCTATGGCTACACCTTC; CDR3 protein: CASSFPGQGYGYTF
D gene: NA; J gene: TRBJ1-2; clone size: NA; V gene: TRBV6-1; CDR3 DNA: TGTGCCAGCAGTGAAGAAAGGAGCCTCTATGGCTACACCTTC; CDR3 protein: CASSEERSLYGYTF
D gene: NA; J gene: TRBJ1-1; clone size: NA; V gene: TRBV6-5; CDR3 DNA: TGTGCCAGCAGTTACTCGATGGAGCTCATAGCTTTCTTT; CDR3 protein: CASSYSMELIAFF
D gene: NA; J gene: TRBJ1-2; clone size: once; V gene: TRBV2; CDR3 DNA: TGTGCCAGCAGTGAACTAGACTATGGCTACACCTTC; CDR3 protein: CASSELDYGYTF
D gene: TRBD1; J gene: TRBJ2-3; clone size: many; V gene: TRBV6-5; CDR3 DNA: TGTGCCAGCATTCGACAGGGGGCAGATACGCAGTATTTT; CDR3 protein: CASIRQGADTQYF
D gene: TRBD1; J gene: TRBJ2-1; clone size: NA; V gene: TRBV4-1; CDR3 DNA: TGCGCCAGCAGCCAGCTTTACAGGGGTCCGGGTTACAATGAGCAGTTCTTC; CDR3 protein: CASSQLYRGPGYNEQFF
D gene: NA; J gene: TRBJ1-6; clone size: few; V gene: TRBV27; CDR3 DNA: TGTGCCAGCAGTTTATCCTACAATTCACCCCTCCACTTT; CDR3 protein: CASSLSYNSPLHF
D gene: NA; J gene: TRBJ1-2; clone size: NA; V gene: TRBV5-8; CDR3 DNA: TGTGCCAGCAGATATAGGGGCGACTATGGCTACACCTTC; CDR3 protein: CASRYRGDYGYTF
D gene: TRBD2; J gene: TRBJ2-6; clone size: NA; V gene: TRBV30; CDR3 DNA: TGTGCCTGGAGGGACGGACTAGCTGCCGTCTCTGGGGCCAACGTCCTGACTTTC; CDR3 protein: CAWRDGLAAVSGANVLTF
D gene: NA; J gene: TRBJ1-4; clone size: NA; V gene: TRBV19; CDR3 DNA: TGTGCCACTAGCCCCCAGGGATATAATGAAAAACTGTTTTTT; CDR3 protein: CATSPQGYNEKLFF
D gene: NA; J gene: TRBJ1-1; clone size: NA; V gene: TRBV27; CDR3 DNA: TGTGCCAGCAGTACCCAGGGGACTGGCACTGAAGCTTTCTTT; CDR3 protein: CASSTQGTGTEAFF
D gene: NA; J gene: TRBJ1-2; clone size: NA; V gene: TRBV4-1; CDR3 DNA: TGCGCCAGCAGCCAGGACTCAAAAGGGAACTATGGCTACACCTTC; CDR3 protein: CASSQDSKGNYGYTF
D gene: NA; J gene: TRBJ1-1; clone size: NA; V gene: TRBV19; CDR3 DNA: TGTGCCAGTAAAAACGGTGGGCGGCTGAACACTGAAGCTTTCTTT; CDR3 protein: CASKNGGRLNTEAFF
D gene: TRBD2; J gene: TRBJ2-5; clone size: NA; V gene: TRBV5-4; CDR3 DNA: TGTGCCAGCAGCCCTTTAGGTAGCGGGAGTTTAGAGACCCAGTACTTC; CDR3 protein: CASSPLGSGSLETQYF
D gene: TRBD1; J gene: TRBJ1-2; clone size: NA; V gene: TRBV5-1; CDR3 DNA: TGCGCCAGCAGCCCGGACAGGGCACACGGCTACACCTTC; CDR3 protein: CASSPDRAHGYTF
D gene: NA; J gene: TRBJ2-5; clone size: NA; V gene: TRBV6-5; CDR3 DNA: TGTGCCAGCAGTCGTCCCGGAGTGTCGGAGACCCAGTACTTC; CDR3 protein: CASSRPGVSETQYF
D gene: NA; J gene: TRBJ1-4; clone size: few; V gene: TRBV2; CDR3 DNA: TGTGCCAGCAGTGAAGGGCGCCAGCACAATGATGAAAAACTGTTTTTT; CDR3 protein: CASSEGRQHNDEKLFF
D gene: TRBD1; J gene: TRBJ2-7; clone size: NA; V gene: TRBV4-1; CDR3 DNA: TGCGCCAGCAGCGTCTCCGCCGGGACAGGGTCCTACGAGCAGTACTTC; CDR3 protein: CASSVSAGTGSYEQYF
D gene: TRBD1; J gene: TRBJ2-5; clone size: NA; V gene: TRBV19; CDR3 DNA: TGTGCCAGTAGTGTCACAACAGGGGGCCAAGAGACCCAGTACTTC; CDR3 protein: CASSVTTGGQETQYF
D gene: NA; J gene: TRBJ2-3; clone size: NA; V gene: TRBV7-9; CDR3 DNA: TGTGCCAGCAGCTTAAGGGCGGGGAACACAGATACGCAGTATTTT; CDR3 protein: CASSLRAGNTDTQYF
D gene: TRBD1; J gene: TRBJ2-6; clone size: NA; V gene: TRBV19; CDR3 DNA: TGTGCCAGTAGTGGGTTGGACAGGGGAGGCTTTTACTCTGGGGCCAACGTCCTGACTTTC; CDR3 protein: CASSGLDRGGFYSGANVLTF
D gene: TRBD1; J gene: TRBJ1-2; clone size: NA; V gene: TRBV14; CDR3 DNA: TGTGCCAGCAGCCTGGGACAGGGAATCGGTGGCTACACCTTC; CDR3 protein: CASSLGQGIGGYTF
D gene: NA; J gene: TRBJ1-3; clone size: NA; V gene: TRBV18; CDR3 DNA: TGTGCCAGCTCACCGGGCACTGGAAACACCATATATTTT; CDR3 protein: CASSPGTGNTIYF